These 6 T cell receptor beta chains came from one sample sequenced in a study. Libraries were prepared by immunoSEQ multiplex PCR; TCRdb keeps only in-frame clonotypes and omits some of them. The sample yields 40,000 to 55,000 clones, 80% to 95% seen once. Sequenced material: PBMCs. Receptor source: a man aged 40-49 years with rheumatoid arthritis.

V and J are TRBV6-2 or TRBV6-3 and TRBJ2-2; D is perhaps TRBD2 (6 bases). CDR1 is MNHEY, CDR2 SVGEGT, per germline. CDR3 size: 14 residues. The V end lost 2 bases, the J end lost 7 bases, and 11 bases lay between the germline ends. CDR3 residues: CASSYGGLRGELFF. The CDR3 region has the DNA TGTGCCAGCAGTTACGGAGGGCTACGCGGGGAGCTGTTTTTT.

The V call is TRBV6-5, the J call TRBJ2-7; possible D gene TRBD2, 5 bases. The CDR3 consists of 15 residues. The ends were cut back, 1 base at V and 2 bases at J, with 12 bases in the middle. Per the germline V gene, CDR1 is MNHEY and CDR2 is SVGAGI. The CDR3 DNA reads TGTGCCAGCAGTTACTACCCGAAGAGGGCCTACGAGCAGTACTTC. Translated: CASSYYPKRAYEQYF.

This CDR3 is CASSQGDNFYEQYF. The CDR3 DNA sequence: TGCGCCAGCAGCCAAGGGGACAACTTCTACGAGCAGTACTTC. The chain couples TRBV4-3 to TRBJ2-7; D perhaps matches TRBD1 (6 bases). The germline CDR1 and CDR2 sequences are LGHNA and YSLEER. The CDR3 contains 14 residues. V was cut by 1 base and J by 3 bases, with 10 bases left in between.

CDR3 residues: CASSPTSGAYNEQFF. The CDR3 bases are TGTGCCAGCAGCCCGACTAGCGGGGCCTACAATGAGCAGTTCTTC. The V call is TRBV3-1 (or the pseudogene TRBV3-2), the J call TRBJ2-1; 11 bases fit TRBD2. Germline lookup yields CDR1 LGHDT and CDR2 YNNKEL (reference sequence). The CDR3 length is 15 residues. With V trimmed by 4 bases and J by 2 bases, 1 base remained unmatched.

The chain uses TRBV5-5 and TRBJ1-1; D gene unclear. The CDR3 loop spans 13 amino acids. V lost 6 bases to trimming and J lost 1 base, with 10 bases between them. Germline-derived CDR1 and CDR2 are SGHKS and YYEKEE (reference sequence). The CDR3 is CASKIQQNTEAFF. CDR3 DNA sequence: TGTGCCAGCAAGATTCAACAGAACACTGAAGCTTTCTTT.

The chain recombines TRBV28 with TRBJ2-7; D remains ambiguous. V lost 2 bases to trimming and J lost 0 bases, with 11 bases between them. The CDR3 contains 15 residues. Germline V gene data show CDR1 as MDHEN and CDR2 as SYDVKM. CDR3 bases: TGTGCCAGCAGTTTAGCCCGTCCGAGCTCCTACGAGCAGTACTTC. Translated, it gives CASSLARPSSYEQYF.